These 7 T cell receptor beta chains were sequenced from one sample in a study of cytotoxic CD8 clonotypes in ibrutinib-treated CLL. Assay: immunoSEQ multiplex PCR; the TCRdb copy retains only in-frame clones and omits some. The sample consists of around 160,000 clones, approximately 80% of them appearing once. The sequencing here drew on PBMCs, taken after 12 months of ibrutinib treatment. The receptors were gathered from a human donor with chronic lymphocytic leukemia.

CDR3 DNA sequence: TGTGCCAGCCGTTCGGACAGTCTCAACTATGGCTACACCTTC. Protein: CASRSDSLNYGYTF. This chain links TRBV6-1 with TRBJ1-2; D is possibly TRBD1 (6 bases). This CDR3 region has 14 residues. Trimming pared 8 bases from V and 2 bases from J, leaving 15 bases between. Germline assignment: CDR1 MNHNS and CDR2 SASEGT.

CDR3 sequence reads: CAIKGDSNQPQHF. In DNA form, the CDR3 reads TGTGCCATCAAAGGAGATAGCAATCAGCCCCAGCATTTT. J is TRBJ1-5 and V is TRBV10-3; D not resolved. Germline loops: CDR1 ENHRY, CDR2 SYGVKD. Trimming took 7 bases from V and 0 from J, leaving 7 bases between them. The CDR3 loop spans 13 amino acids.

J is TRBJ2-2 and V is TRBV5-4; TRBD2 matches 8 bases. V shed 3 bases and J 3 bases; nucleotides not matched to a gene: 4. This CDR3 has 15 amino acids. Germline CDR1 is SGHNT and CDR2 is YYREEE (reference sequence). This chain's CDR3 is CASSSSGSYTGELFF. The CDR3 nucleotides read TGTGCCAGCAGCTCCAGCGGGAGCTACACCGGGGAGCTGTTTTTT. Full variable domain (rest looked up from reference TRBV5-4 and TRBJ2-2): ETGVTQSPTHLIKTRGQQVTLRCSSQSGHNTVSWYQQALGQGPQFIFQYYREEENGRGNFPPRFSGLQFPNYSSELNVNALELDDSALYLCASSSSGSYTGELFFGEGSRLTVL.

This chain uses TRBV19 with TRBJ2-3; 8 nucleotides line up with TRBD2. This CDR3 contains 16 residues. Germline assignment: CDR1 LNHDA and CDR2 SQIVND (reference sequence). Unmatched junction bases numbered 11, after V lost 4 bases and J lost 5 bases. CDR3 protein: CASSTARVAGGDTQYF. As DNA, the CDR3 is TGTGCCAGTAGTACAGCCAGGGTGGCGGGGGGAGATACGCAGTATTTT.

The chain employs TRBV5-3 and TRBJ1-2, with 7 bases that match TRBD1. TRBV5-3 is an ORF, and what it does is uncertain. The CDR3 is made up of 14 amino acids. Trimming took 5 bases from V and 4 from J; bases not matched to a gene: 8. The CDR3 nucleotides are TGTGCCAGAAGTTTGAAAAGGGGGCTCTATGGCTACACCTTC. This encodes CARSLKRGLYGYTF.

The chain uses TRBV19 and TRBJ2-3; D not certain. CDR1 is LNHDA, CDR2 SQIVND, per germline (reference sequence). The CDR3 sequence is 15 residues long. Trimming removed 7 bases at V and 2 bases at J, with 16 bases between. The CDR3 bases are TGTGCCAGTACCGCCTCGTTGGTAGCCACAGATACGCAGTATTTT. This sequence encodes CASTASLVATDTQYF.

The chain employs TRBV19 and TRBJ2-7; D possibly matches TRBD1 or TRBD2 (5 bases each). Trimming removed 1 base from V and 3 bases from J, with 10 bases in between. CDR1 is LNHDA and CDR2 is SQIVND in the germline V gene (reference sequence). The CDR3 sequence is 14 residues long. The CDR3 sequence is CASSIVGVRYEQYF. The CDR3 DNA follows: TGTGCCAGTAGTATAGTGGGGGTCCGCTACGAGCAGTACTTC. The full variable domain, in which reference TRBV19 and TRBJ2-7 provide the parts outside the CDR3, is DGGITQSPKYLFRKEGQNVTLSCEQNLNHDAMYWYRQDPGQGLRLIYYSQIVNDFQKGDIAEGYSVSREKKESFPLTVTSAQKNPTAFYLCASSIVGVRYEQYFGPGTRLTVT.